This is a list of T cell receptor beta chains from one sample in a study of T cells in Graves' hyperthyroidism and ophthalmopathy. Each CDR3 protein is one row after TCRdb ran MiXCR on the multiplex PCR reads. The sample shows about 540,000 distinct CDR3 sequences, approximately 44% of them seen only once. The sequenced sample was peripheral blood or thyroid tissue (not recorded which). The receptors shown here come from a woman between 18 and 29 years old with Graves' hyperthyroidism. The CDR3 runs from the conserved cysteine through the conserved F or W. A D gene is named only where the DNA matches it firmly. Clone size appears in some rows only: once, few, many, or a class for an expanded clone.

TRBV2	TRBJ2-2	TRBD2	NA	TGTGCCAGCAGTGAGCGGCTAGCGGGAGGGAGTACCGGGGAGCTGTTTTTT	CASSERLAGGSTGELFF
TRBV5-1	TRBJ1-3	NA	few	TGCGCCAGCAGATATGACATGGGCTCTGGAAACACCATATATTTT	CASRYDMGSGNTIYF
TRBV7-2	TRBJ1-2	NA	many	TGTGCCAGCAGCCCCCGTTCAGCTAACTATGGCTACACCTTC	CASSPRSANYGYTF
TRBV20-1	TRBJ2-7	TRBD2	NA	TGCAGTGCCCAAACGGGGGGGACGGGACCCTACGAGCAGTACTTC	CSAQTGGTGPYEQYF
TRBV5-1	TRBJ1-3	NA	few	TGCGCCAGCAGCTTGCCGAGCCAATCTGGAAACACCATATATTTT	CASSLPSQSGNTIYF
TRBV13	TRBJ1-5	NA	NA	TGTGCCAGCGGATTCTCATACAGACAGCCCCAGCATTTT	CASGFSYRQPQHF
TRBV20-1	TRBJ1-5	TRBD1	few	TGCAGTGCTAGAGGACAGGGCGGCGGTCAGCCCCAGCATTTT	CSARGQGGGQPQHF
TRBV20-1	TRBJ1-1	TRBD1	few	TGCAGTGCTGTGAAGGGACAGGGGAACACTGAAGCTTTCTTT	CSAVKGQGNTEAFF
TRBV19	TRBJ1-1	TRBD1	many	TGTGCCAGTAGAGGGACAGGGGAGACTGAAGCTTTCTTT	CASRGTGETEAFF
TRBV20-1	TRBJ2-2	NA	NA	TGCAGTGCTAGTACCCTAGGCGGGGAGCTGTTTTTT	CSASTLGGELFF
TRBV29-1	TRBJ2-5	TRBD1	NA	TGCAGCGTTGAAGGGGACAGGGGGTTGATTTGGGAGACCCAGTACTTC	CSVEGDRGLIWETQYF
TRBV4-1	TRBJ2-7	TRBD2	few	TGCGCCAGCAGCAATAGCGGGAGAGGCTACGAGCAGTACTTC	CASSNSGRGYEQYF
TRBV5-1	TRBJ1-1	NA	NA	TGCGCCAGCTGCCTACGGGGGAACACTGAAGCTTTCTTT	CASCLRGNTEAFF
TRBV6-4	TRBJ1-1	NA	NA	TGTGCCAGCAGCCGACAAGGGCACACTGAAGCTTTCTTT	CASSRQGHTEAFF
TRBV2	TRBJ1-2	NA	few	TGTGGGGACCGTTGGGACTCCCAGACTAGGGGCTACACCTTC	CGDRWDSQTRGYTF
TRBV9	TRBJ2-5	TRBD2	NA	TGCGCCAGCAGCTTAGCGGGACCCTATGAACAAGAGACCCAGTACTTC	CASSLAGPYEQETQYF
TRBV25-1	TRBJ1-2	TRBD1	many	TGTGCCAGCAGTATCTACGGGACAGGGGGCGATGGCTACACCTTC	CASSIYGTGGDGYTF
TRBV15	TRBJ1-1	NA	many	TGTGCCACCAGTAGTCTTCAGGGGAACACTGAAGCTTTCTTT	CATSSLQGNTEAFF
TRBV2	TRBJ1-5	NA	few	TGTGCCAGCACCGACCCGACAGCCAGCAATCAGCCCCAGCATTTT	CASTDPTASNQPQHF
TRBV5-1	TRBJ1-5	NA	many	TGTGCCAGCAGCTTAGAAGGAGGCAATCAGCCCCAGCATTTT	CASSLEGGNQPQHF